Following are 20 T cell receptor beta chains from one sample sequenced in a study of identical twins. TCRdb itself ran the 5' RACE reads through MiXCR, one entry per CDR3 protein. The sample holds approximately 240,000 distinct CDR3 sequences, 11% to 15% seen once. Sequencing was carried out using memory (CD45RO+) T cells sorted from blood. The receptors were sampled from a woman aged 18 to 35 in good health.

The table lists this clonotype with a few counts. The chain employs TRBV7-2 and TRBJ1-3; no firm D call. The CDR3 has 14 residues. V shed 2 bases and J shed 2 bases, with 7 bases lying between them. The germline CDR1 and CDR2 sequences are SGHTA and FQGNSA. CDR3 in amino acids: CASSLTRPGNTIYF. In nucleotides, the CDR3 is TGTGCCAGCAGCTTAACCAGGCCTGGAAACACCATATATTTT.

As DNA, the CDR3 is TGTGCCAGCACCGCCAGGGGCGACAGGGATTACGAGCAGTACTTC. This gives the protein CASTARGDRDYEQYF. This chain joins TRBV6-1 and TRBJ2-7; 7 positions agree with TRBD1. Germline V gives CDR1 MNHNS, CDR2 SASEGT. The length of the CDR3 is 15 residues. V shed 7 bases, J shed 4 bases, and the junction held 13 bases outside the gene matches.

This clonotype was counted a few times. The rearrangement links TRBV5-1 to TRBJ2-5; D is possibly TRBD1 (6 bases). The CDR3 has 15 residues. The germline gives CDR1 SGHRS, CDR2 YFSETQ. Trimming removed 4 bases from V and 4 bases from J, with 17 bases in between. CDR3 amino acids: CASSLTGIQGETQYF. CDR3 in DNA: TGCGCCAGCAGCCTAACAGGGATTCAGGGAGAGACCCAGTACTTC. The full variable domain, with the rest looked up from reference TRBV5-1 and TRBJ2-5, is KAGVTQTPRYLIKTRGQQVTLSCSPISGHRSVSWYQQTPGQGLQFLFEYFSETQRNKGNFPGRFSGRQFSNSRSEMNVSTLELGDSALYLCASSLTGIQGETQYFGPGTRLLVL.

A few counts support this clonotype. The V and J genes are TRBV20-1 and TRBJ2-7, with 12 bases aligning to TRBD2. Germline V CDR1 and CDR2: DFQATT, SNEGSKA (reference sequence). CDR3 length: 18 amino acids. Trimming at V came to 0 bases and at J to 1 base, leaving 10 bases not matched to a gene. The CDR3 coding sequence is TGCAGTGCTAGAGATCCCGGGGCTAGCGGGAGGGTTTCCTACGAGCAGTACTTC. It specifies CSARDPGASGRVSYEQYF.

In this sample, this clonotype turned up a few times. The chain combines TRBV7-2 with TRBJ1-5, with unresolved D. CDR1 and CDR2 (germline): SGHTA, FQGNSA. This CDR3 spans 14 amino acids. Deletions cut 3 bases from V and 5 bases from J, with 11 bases between. In nucleotides, the CDR3 is TGTGCCAGCAGCTTGGCGATTGAGTATCAGCCCCAGCATTTT. It translates to CASSLAIEYQPQHF.

This sequence joins TRBV9 and TRBJ2-2, with D perhaps matching TRBD1 or TRBD2 (6 bases each). V was trimmed by 0 bases and J by 1 base, leaving 10 bases between them. The length of the CDR3 is 16 residues. CDR1 and CDR2 from the germline V gene are SGDLS and YYNGEE. CDR3 bases: TGTGCCAGCAGCGTAGGTGGAGGGGGGAACACCGGGGAGCTGTTTTTT. This encodes CASSVGGGGNTGELFF.

A few counts support this clonotype. The chain uses TRBV6-1 and TRBJ2-6; D ambiguous. Between the trimmed V and J ends, which lost 8 bases and 1 base, there was a span of 18 bases. This CDR3 region has 17 residues. The germline V gene encodes CDR1 MNHNS and CDR2 SASEGT. This CDR3 is CASERKFAASGANVLTF. The CDR3 DNA is TGTGCCAGCGAACGGAAGTTTGCAGCGTCTGGGGCCAACGTCCTGACTTTC.

As concerns this clonotype: A read error may produce the germline difference seen at one junction end. J is TRBJ2-3 and V is TRBV7-7; 8 nucleotides match TRBD1. The CDR3 spans 15 residues. The germline V gene encodes CDR1 SSHAT and CDR2 FNYEAQ (reference sequence). CDR3 protein: CASSFGRGLTDTQYF. CDR3 bases: TGTGCTAGCAGCTTCGGCAGGGGGCTCACAGATACGCAGTATTTT.

This clonotype was detected only a few times. This chain joins TRBV7-6 and TRBJ2-1; TRBD2 matches at 13 bases. Germline V gene sequence: CDR1 SGHVS, CDR2 FNYEAQ. The CDR3 runs to 17 residues. V was clipped by 1 base and J by 7 bases; unmatched bases: 7. The CDR3: CASSLVGLAGATNEQFF. The CDR3 DNA is TGTGCCAGCAGCTTAGTAGGACTAGCGGGAGCAACGAATGAGCAGTTCTTC.

This clonotype appeared a few times. The chain employs TRBV5-5 and TRBJ2-2; D may be TRBD1 (6 bases). Germline assignment: CDR1 SGHKS and CDR2 YYEKEE (reference sequence). CDR3 length: 16 residues. The ends were cut back, 0 bases at V and 1 base at J, with 10 bases in the middle. The CDR3 nucleotides are TGTGCCAGCAGCTTGGCCGGGACATTGAACACCGGGGAGCTGTTTTTT. This sequence encodes CASSLAGTLNTGELFF.

This clonotype appeared a few times. V gene TRBV5-1 combines with J gene TRBJ2-1; D is undetermined. The CDR3 is 16 residues long. Per germline, CDR1 SGHRS and CDR2 YFSETQ. V lost 2 bases and J lost 4, with 16 bases in between. The CDR3 DNA sequence: TGCGCCAGCAGCTTCCTCTACTCTGGGGAATACAATGAGCAGTTCTTC. Residues: CASSFLYSGEYNEQFF.

This clonotype has just one count. This chain connects TRBV5-6 to TRBJ2-1, with 10 bases identical to TRBD1. This CDR3 has 13 residues. V was clipped by 4 bases and J by 9 bases; unmatched bases: 4. CDR1 is SGHDT, CDR2 YYEEEE, per germline. This chain's CDR3 is CASSPGDRGEQFF. The CDR3 DNA reads as TGTGCCAGCAGCCCCGGGGACAGGGGTGAGCAGTTCTTC.

This clonotype showed up just a few times. The rearrangement joins TRBV27 to TRBJ1-5; D gene uncertain. The CDR3 covers 12 residues. CDR1 MNHEY and CDR2 SMNVEV come from the germline V gene (reference sequence). The V and J ends lost 8 bases and 5 bases respectively, with 10 bases between them. CDR3 region: CASSRPHQPQHF. The CDR3 coding sequence is TGTGCCAGCTCCCGGCCCCATCAGCCCCAGCATTTT.

This clonotype has more than one count but fewer than ten. The chain employs TRBV5-1 and TRBJ2-3; D remains ambiguous. The CDR3 spans 15 residues. V was clipped by 5 bases and J by 2 bases, with 15 bases between them. CDR1 is SGHRS, CDR2 YFSETQ, per germline. CDR3 sequence: CASSPPNHLTDTQYF. The CDR3 DNA follows: TGCGCCAGCAGTCCCCCAAACCACCTCACAGATACGCAGTATTTT.

This clonotype was picked up a small number of times. The CDR3 region has the DNA TGTGCCATCAAGGCGGGGGCTGACCCAAATTCCTCCACAGATACGCAGTATTTT. Translation: CAIKAGADPNSSTDTQYF. V and J are TRBV10-3 and TRBJ2-3; a possible D gene is TRBD2 (7 bases). Trimming left V 7 bases short and J 2 bases short, with 25 bases between. This CDR3 has 18 amino acids. Germline CDR1 is ENHRY and CDR2 is SYGVKD.

In its sample, this clonotype was seen a few times. The chain is built from TRBV6-1 and TRBJ2-3; D possibly corresponds to TRBD1 (5 bases). Trimming cost V 5 bases and J 2 bases, with 11 bases left between them. The germline gives CDR1 MNHNS, CDR2 SASEGT. This CDR3 comprises 14 residues. The CDR3 region is CASSPGSSTDTQYF. The CDR3 DNA reads as TGTGCCAGCAGTCCAGGGTCCTCCACAGATACGCAGTATTTT.

This sequence joins TRBV20-1 and TRBJ2-5, with D tentatively TRBD1 or TRBD2 (5 bases each). CDR3 length: 15 amino acids. The germline V gene has CDR1 DFQATT and CDR2 SNEGSKA (reference sequence). The V gene lost 6 bases and the J gene lost 4 bases, with 21 bases spanning the gap. CDR3 DNA: TGCAGTGCAGAGGTCCGGGACGGGCCAGGAGAGACCCAGTACTTC. Protein: CSAEVRDGPGETQYF.

This clonotype showed up just a few times. The rearrangement uses TRBV2 and TRBJ2-4; no clear D gene. The V and J ends lost 1 base and 14 bases respectively, with 9 bases between them. The CDR3 runs to 11 residues. The V gene's germline CDR1 is SNHLY and CDR2 FYNNEI. The CDR3 spells CASSEEGGEYF. The CDR3 region has the DNA TGTGCCAGCAGTGAAGAGGGTGGGGAGTACTTC.

This clonotype has a handful of counts. CDR3 region: CSNWWARTEAFF. CDR3 coding DNA: TGCAGTAATTGGTGGGCGCGGACTGAAGCTTTCTTT. The chain recombines TRBV20-1 with TRBJ1-1; D call uncertain. CDR1 is DFQATT and CDR2 is SNEGSKA in the germline V gene (reference sequence). The CDR3 consists of 12 residues. Trimming took 8 bases from V and 5 from J, leaving 15 bases between them.

The sample holds a few counts of this clonotype. The chain is built from TRBV30 and TRBJ2-7; D uncertain. V dropped 0 bases and J dropped 2 bases, with 5 bases sitting between them. Germline CDR1 GTSNPN, CDR2 SVGIG (reference sequence). This CDR3 contains 12 residues. As DNA, the CDR3 is TGTGCCTGGAGTGTTCCGGCCTACGAGCAGTACTTC. Translation: CAWSVPAYEQYF.